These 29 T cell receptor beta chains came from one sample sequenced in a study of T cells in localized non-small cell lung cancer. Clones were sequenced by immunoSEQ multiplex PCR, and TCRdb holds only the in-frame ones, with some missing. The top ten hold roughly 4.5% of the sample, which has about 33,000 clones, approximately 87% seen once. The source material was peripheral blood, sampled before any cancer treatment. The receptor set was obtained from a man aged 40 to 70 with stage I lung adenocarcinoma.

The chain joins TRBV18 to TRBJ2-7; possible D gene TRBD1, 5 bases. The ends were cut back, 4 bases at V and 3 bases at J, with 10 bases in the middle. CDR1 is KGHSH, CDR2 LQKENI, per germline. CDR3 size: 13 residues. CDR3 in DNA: TGTGCCAGCTCACTACGCGACAGCTACGAGCAGTACTTC. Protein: CASSLRDSYEQYF.

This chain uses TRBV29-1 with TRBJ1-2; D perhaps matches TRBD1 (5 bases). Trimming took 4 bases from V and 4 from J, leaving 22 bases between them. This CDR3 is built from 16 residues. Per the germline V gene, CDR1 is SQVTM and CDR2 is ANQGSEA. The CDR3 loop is CSVAGGIRQTLYGYTF. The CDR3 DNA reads TGCAGCGTTGCCGGGGGGATTAGACAGACCCTCTATGGCTACACCTTC.

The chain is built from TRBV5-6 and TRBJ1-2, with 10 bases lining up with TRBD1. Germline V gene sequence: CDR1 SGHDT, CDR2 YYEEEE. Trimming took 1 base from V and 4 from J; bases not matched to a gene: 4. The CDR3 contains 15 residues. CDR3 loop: CASSLTGQGVYGYTF. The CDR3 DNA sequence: TGTGCCAGCAGCTTGACAGGACAGGGGGTCTATGGCTACACCTTC.

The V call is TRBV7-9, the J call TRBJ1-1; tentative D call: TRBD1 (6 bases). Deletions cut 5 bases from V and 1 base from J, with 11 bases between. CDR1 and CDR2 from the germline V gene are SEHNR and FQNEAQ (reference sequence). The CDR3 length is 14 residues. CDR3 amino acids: CASSRGAENTEAFF. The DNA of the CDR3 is TGTGCCAGCAGCCGGGGGGCAGAGAACACTGAAGCTTTCTTT.

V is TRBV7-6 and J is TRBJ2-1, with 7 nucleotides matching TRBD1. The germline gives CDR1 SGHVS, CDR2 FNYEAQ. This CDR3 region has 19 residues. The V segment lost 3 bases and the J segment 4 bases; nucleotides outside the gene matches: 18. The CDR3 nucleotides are TGTGCCAGCAGCTTTAGGGCCGAACAGGGGAGTGAAAGTTACAATGAGCAGTTCTTC. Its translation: CASSFRAEQGSESYNEQFF.

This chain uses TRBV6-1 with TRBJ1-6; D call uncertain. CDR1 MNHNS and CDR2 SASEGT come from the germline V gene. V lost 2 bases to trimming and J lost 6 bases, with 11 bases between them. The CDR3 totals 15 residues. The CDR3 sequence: CASSERPNSNSPLHF. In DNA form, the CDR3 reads TGTGCCAGCAGTGAAAGACCGAATTCTAATTCACCCCTCCACTTT.

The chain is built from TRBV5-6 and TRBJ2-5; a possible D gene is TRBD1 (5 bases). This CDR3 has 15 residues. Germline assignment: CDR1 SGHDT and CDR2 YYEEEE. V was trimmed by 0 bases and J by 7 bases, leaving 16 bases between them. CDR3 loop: CASSLGQGTKGTQYF. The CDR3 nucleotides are TGTGCCAGCAGCTTGGGGCAGGGAACGAAAGGGACCCAGTACTTC.

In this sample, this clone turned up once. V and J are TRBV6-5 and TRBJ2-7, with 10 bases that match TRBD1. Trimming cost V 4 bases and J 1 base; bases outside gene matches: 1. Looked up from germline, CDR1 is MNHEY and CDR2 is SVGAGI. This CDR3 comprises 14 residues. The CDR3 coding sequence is TGTGCCAGCAGTTCGGACAGGGGGTCCTACGAGCAGTACTTC. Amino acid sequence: CASSSDRGSYEQYF.

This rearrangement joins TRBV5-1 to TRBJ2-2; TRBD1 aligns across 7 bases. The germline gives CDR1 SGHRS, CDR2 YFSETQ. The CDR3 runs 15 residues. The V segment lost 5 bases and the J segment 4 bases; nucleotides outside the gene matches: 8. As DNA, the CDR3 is TGCGCCAGCAGGTTTCGACAGGGAAGCACCGGGGAGCTGTTTTTT. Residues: CASRFRQGSTGELFF.

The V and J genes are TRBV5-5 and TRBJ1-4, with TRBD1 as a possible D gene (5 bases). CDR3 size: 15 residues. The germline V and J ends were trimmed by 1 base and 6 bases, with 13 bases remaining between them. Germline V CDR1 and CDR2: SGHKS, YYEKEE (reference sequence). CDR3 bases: TGTGCCAGCAGCTTGATCCTCGGGGGAGATGAAAAACTGTTTTTT. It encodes CASSLILGGDEKLFF.

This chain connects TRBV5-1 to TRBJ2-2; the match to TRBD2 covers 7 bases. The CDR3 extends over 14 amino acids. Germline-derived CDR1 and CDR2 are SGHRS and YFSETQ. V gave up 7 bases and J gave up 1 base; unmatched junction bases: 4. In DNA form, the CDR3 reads TGCGCCAGCGGGAGGGACTTGAACACCGGGGAGCTGTTTTTT. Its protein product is CASGRDLNTGELFF.

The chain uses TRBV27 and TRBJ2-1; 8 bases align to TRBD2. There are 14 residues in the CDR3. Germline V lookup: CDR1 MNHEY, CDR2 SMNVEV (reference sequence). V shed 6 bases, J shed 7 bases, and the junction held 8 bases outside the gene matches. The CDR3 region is CASRIIAGPNEQFF. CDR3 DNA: TGTGCCAGCAGGATCATAGCGGGGCCAAATGAGCAGTTCTTC.

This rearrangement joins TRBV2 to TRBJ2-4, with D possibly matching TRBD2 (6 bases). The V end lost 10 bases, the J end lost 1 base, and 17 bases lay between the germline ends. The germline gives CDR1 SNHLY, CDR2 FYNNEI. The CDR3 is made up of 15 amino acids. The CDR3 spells CATAYGTPAKNIQYF. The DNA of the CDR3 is TGTGCCACGGCCTACGGGACTCCCGCCAAAAACATTCAGTACTTC.

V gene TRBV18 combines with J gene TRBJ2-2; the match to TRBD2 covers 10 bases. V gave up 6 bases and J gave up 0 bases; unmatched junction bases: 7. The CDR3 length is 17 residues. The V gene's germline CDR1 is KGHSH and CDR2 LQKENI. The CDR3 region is CASSLLGLAANTGELFF. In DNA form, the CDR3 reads TGTGCCAGCTCGCTTCTCGGACTAGCGGCGAACACCGGGGAGCTGTTTTTT.

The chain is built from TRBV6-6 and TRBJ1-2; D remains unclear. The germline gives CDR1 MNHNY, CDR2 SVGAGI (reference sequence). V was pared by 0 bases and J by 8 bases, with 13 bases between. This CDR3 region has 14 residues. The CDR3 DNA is TGTGCCAGCAGTTACTCGGGTCAGGTTGGGGGCTACACCTTC. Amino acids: CASSYSGQVGGYTF.

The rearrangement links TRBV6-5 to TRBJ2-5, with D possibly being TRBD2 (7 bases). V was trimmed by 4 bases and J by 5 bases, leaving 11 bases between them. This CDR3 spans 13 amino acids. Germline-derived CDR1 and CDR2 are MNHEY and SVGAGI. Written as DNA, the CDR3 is TGTGCCAGCAGTTCGGCGGGGGCCGAGACCCAGTACTTC. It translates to CASSSAGAETQYF.

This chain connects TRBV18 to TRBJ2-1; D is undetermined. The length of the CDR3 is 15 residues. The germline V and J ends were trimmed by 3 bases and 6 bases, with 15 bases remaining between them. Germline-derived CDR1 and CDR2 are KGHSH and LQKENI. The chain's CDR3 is CASSPGLGLRNEQFF. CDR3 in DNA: TGTGCCAGCTCACCGGGTCTGGGTTTACGCAATGAGCAGTTCTTC.

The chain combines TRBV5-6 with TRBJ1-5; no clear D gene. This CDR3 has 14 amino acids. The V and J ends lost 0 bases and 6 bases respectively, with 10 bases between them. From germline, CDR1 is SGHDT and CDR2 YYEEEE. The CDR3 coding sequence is TGTGCCAGCAGCTTGGGCGGTGGGCGTCAGCCCCAGCATTTT. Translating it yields CASSLGGGRQPQHF. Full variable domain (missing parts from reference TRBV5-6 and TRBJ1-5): DAGVTQSPTHLIKTRGQQVTLRCSPKSGHDTVSWYQQALGQGPQFIFQYYEEEERQRGNFPDRFSGHQFPNYSSELNVNALLLGDSALYLCASSLGGGRQPQHFGDGTRLSIL.

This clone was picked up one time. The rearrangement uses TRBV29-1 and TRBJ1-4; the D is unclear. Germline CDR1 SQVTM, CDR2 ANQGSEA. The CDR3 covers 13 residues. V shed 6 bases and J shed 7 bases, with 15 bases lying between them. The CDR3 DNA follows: TGCAGCGTCCACCGGGAGGCAGGTGAAAAACTGTTTTTT. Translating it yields CSVHREAGEKLFF.

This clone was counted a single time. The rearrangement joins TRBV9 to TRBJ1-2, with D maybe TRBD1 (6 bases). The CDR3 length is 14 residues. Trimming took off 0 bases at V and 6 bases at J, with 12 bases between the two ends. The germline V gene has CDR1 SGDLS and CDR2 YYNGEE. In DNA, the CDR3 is TGTGCCAGCAGCGTAGACCACAGGGCCCATGGCTACACCTTC. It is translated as CASSVDHRAHGYTF.

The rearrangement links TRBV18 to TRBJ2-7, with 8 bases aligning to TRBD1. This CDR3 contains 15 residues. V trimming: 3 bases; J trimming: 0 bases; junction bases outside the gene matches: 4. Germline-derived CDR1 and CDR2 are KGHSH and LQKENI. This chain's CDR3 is CASSPRQGSSYEQYF. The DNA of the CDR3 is TGTGCCAGCTCACCCCGACAGGGGAGCTCCTACGAGCAGTACTTC.

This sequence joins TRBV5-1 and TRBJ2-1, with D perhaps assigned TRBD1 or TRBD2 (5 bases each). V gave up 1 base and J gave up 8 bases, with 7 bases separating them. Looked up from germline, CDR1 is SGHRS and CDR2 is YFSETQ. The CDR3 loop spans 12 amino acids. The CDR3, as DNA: TGCGCCAGCAGCTTGCGGGGCGATGAGCAGTTCTTC. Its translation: CASSLRGDEQFF. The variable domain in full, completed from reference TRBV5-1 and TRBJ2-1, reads KAGVTQTPRYLIKTRGQQVTLSCSPISGHRSVSWYQQTPGQGLQFLFEYFSETQRNKGNFPGRFSGRQFSNSRSEMNVSTLELGDSALYLCASSLRGDEQFFGPGTRLTVL.

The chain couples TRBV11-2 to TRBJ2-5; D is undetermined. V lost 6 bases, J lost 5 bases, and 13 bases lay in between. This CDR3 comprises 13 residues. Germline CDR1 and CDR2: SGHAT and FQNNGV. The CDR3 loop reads CASSRIGRETQYF. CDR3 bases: TGTGCCAGCAGTCGGATAGGGCGCGAGACCCAGTACTTC.

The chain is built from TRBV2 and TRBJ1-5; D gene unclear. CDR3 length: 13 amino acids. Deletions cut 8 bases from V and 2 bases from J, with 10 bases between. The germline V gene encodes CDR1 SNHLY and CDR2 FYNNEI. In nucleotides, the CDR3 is TGTGCCAGCGTCGGGCACGGCAATCAGCCCCAGCATTTT. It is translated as CASVGHGNQPQHF.

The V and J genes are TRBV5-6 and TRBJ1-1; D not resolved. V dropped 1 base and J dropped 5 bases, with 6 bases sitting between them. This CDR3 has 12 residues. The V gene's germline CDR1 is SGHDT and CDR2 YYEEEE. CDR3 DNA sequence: TGTGCCAGCAGCTTGTATAGGACTGAAGCTTTCTTT. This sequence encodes CASSLYRTEAFF.

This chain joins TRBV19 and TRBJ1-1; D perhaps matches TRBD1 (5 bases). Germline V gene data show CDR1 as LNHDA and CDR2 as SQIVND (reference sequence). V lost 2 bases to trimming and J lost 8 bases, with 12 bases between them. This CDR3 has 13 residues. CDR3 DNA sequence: TGTGCCAGTAGTATAAATCCCGACAGCGAAGCTTTCTTT. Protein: CASSINPDSEAFF. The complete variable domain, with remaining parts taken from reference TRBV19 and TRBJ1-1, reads DGGITQSPKYLFRKEGQNVTLSCEQNLNHDAMYWYRQDPGQGLRLIYYSQIVNDFQKGDIAEGYSVSREKKESFPLTVTSAQKNPTAFYLCASSINPDSEAFFGQGTRLTVV.

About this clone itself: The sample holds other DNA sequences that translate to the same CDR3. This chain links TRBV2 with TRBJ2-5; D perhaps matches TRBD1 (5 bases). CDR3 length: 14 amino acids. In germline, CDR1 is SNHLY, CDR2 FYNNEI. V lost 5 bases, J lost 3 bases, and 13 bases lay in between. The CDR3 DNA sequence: TGTGCCAGCAGTTCGAGACAGTCAGAAGAGACCCAGTACTTC. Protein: CASSSRQSEETQYF.

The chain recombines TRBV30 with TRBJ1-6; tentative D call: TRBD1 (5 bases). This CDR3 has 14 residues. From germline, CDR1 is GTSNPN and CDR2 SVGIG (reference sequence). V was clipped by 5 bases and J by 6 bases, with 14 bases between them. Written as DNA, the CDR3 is TGTGCCTGGGGCGGGACGGCAAGTAATTCACCCCTCCACTTT. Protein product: CAWGGTASNSPLHF.

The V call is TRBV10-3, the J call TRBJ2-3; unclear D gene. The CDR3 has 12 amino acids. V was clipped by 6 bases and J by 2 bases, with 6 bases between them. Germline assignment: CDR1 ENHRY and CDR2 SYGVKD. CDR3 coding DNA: TGTGCCATCAGCAACACCACAGATACGCAGTATTTT. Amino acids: CAISNTTDTQYF.